The T cell receptor beta chain described here comes from a study of cytomegalovirus exposure and HLA in healthy donors. As for the study in general: The study's early data release held tens of millions of unique TCRs from HLA-typed donors.

This CDR3 has 13 amino acids. Per germline, CDR1 MNHEY and CDR2 SMNVEV (reference sequence). Trimming removed 5 bases at V and 8 bases at J, with 15 bases between. Study-wide results and caveats: Indistinguishable V segments such as TRBV6-2 and TRBV6-3 were excluded. Evidence from a later analysis indicated that most CMV-associated TCR beta chains looked HLA-restricted.

A note on this clone: What it binds is not known.

PCR involved 60 Vbeta and 13 Jbeta primers. The method was immunoSEQ multiplex PCR; TCRdb's version includes in-frame clones alone and lacks a portion of them. The sample lists some 50,000 clones; 65% to 80% were seen once. The source of this sequence is a man aged 25 to 45 in good health and CMV-seronegative. J is TRBJ1-2 and V is TRBV27, with D maybe TRBD1 (6 bases). Sequencing input: PBMCs. The CDR3 DNA reads TGTGCCAGCAGTCACGGGGGGGGCGGCGGCTACACCTTC. It specifies CASSHGGGGGYTF.